This T cell receptor (beta chain) was obtained from a study of blood T cell repertoires in COVID-19. Study background: Sites across the United States, Italy and Spain contributed samples from acute and convalescent COVID-19.

Assay used: immunoSEQ multiplex PCR; TCRdb lists only in-frame clones, some missing. The table includes roughly 70,000 clones, roughly 90% detected once. Between the trimmed V and J ends, which lost 5 bases and 1 base, there was a span of 8 bases. Per the germline V gene, CDR1 is SGHTA and CDR2 is FQGTGA. The CDR3 runs 13 residues. This sequence originates from a man aged 70-80 years with acute or convalescent COVID-19. This chain connects TRBV7-3 to TRBJ1-1; D is uncertain. Sequencing was performed on peripheral blood. CDR3 amino acids: CASSARENTEAFF. The CDR3, as DNA: TGTGCCAGCAGCGCGAGGGAGAACACTGAAGCTTTCTTT.